This record concerns one T cell receptor (beta chain) sequence. J lost 3 bases, V lost 4 bases, and 7 bases had no gene match. Germline V gene lookup returns CDR1 DFQATT and CDR2 SNEGSKA (reference sequence). The CDR3 length is 15 residues. The data stem from a study of CD8 T cells in Susac syndrome. An amount of RNA that ranged from 0.5 to 1 ug was reverse transcribed with random hexamers. An immunoSEQ multiplex PCR amplified TCR beta CDR3 over 54 Vbeta and 13 Jbeta. TCRdb recomputed calls from the immunoSEQ multiplex PCR reads with MiXCR, one row per CDR3 protein. The data hold roughly 190,000 distinct CDR3 sequences, with about 95% observed a single time. TCR beta sequencing was performed on blood CD8+ and CD4+ T cells. It was healthy donors who served as the controls, matched for age and sex. The authors negatively isolated CD8+ and CD4+ T cells and FACS-enriched TEMRA cells.

The chain employs TRBV20-1 and TRBJ2-7, with 12 bases aligning to TRBD2. The TCR was taken from a human donor in good health. Sequencing input: CD4+ T cells from PBMCs. In DNA, the CDR3 is TGCAGTGCTAAGGTCCTAGCGGGAGGGAACTACGAGCAGTACTTC. Amino acid sequence: CSAKVLAGGNYEQYF.